Each of the 8 T cell receptor beta chains below was sequenced from the same sample in a study of OX40 agonist ivuxolimab in advanced cancers. Profiled with immunoSEQ multiplex PCR; TCRdb holds only in-frame clones, not every one. The sample shows around 100,000 clones, around 93% of them seen only once. Material: CD4+ or CD8+ T cells sorted from blood, obtained in a trial of the OX40 agonist ivuxolimab. These receptors were collected from an adult with an advanced solid tumor such as melanoma, head and neck, liver or kidney cancer.

This chain joins TRBV27 and TRBJ2-7; tentatively, D is TRBD1 (6 bases). V was shortened by 2 bases and J by 2 bases, with 10 bases between the two germline ends. Looked up from germline, CDR1 is MNHEY and CDR2 is SMNVEV (reference sequence). The CDR3 has 14 amino acids. The CDR3 here is CASSLNRETYEQYF. DNA for the CDR3: TGTGCCAGCAGTTTAAACAGGGAGACCTACGAGCAGTACTTC.

The rearrangement uses TRBV28 and TRBJ1-2; TRBD1 might be the D (5 bases). V lost 6 bases to trimming and J lost 7 bases, with 15 bases between them. The germline CDR1 and CDR2 sequences are MDHEN and SYDVKM. The CDR3 runs to 13 residues. CDR3 coding DNA: TGTGCCAGCAGGAACCTACCGGGGCTTGGCTACACCTTC. This gives the protein CASRNLPGLGYTF.

This sequence joins TRBV9 and TRBJ2-7; no definite D call. CDR1 and CDR2 (germline): SGDLS, YYNGEE. V lost 0 bases to trimming and J lost 2 bases, with 9 bases between them. This CDR3 has 14 amino acids. CDR3 DNA: TGTGCCAGCAGCGTAGATGCGATTGCCTACGAGCAGTACTTC. Its translation is CASSVDAIAYEQYF. Filled out from reference TRBV9 and TRBJ2-7, the complete variable domain reads DSGVTQTPKHLITATGQRVTLRCSPRSGDLSVYWYQQSLDQGLQFLIQYYNGEERAKGNILERFSAQQFPDLHSELNLSSLELGDSALYFCASSVDAIAYEQYFGPGTRLTVT.

The V and J genes are TRBV5-1 and TRBJ2-7; the D is unclear. Deletions cut 2 bases from V and 0 bases from J, with 15 bases between. CDR1 and CDR2 (germline): SGHRS, YFSETQ. The CDR3 is 16 amino acids. CDR3 region: CASSLVTGRLSYEQYF. The CDR3 DNA reads TGCGCCAGCAGCTTAGTCACTGGACGTCTCTCCTACGAGCAGTACTTC.

The chain uses TRBV30 and TRBJ1-4; D might be TRBD1 (5 bases). Germline CDR1 is GTSNPN and CDR2 is SVGIG (reference sequence). This CDR3 comprises 12 residues. V was cut by 3 bases and J by 8 bases, with 10 bases left in between. CDR3 sequence reads: CAWSGTGEKLFF. The CDR3 DNA reads TGTGCCTGGAGCGGGACCGGGGAAAAACTGTTTTTT.

This clone was found once. CDR3 in DNA: TGTGCCAGCAGTTACAGATTGACTAGCGGGCCCCCCAATGAGCAGTTCTTC. It translates to CASSYRLTSGPPNEQFF. The rearrangement links TRBV6-7 to TRBJ2-1, with 10 bases lining up with TRBD2. TRBV6-7 is treated as an ORF (open reading frame) with a function not yet certain. V gave up 2 bases and J gave up 6 bases; unmatched junction bases: 10. The length of the CDR3 is 17 residues.

The chain employs TRBV11-1 and TRBJ2-5; TRBD2 matches at 10 bases. The CDR3 totals 15 residues. The J segment lost 4 bases and the V segment lost 3 bases, leaving 5 bases of the junction unmatched. CDR1 SGHAT and CDR2 FQDESV come from the germline V gene (reference sequence). CDR3 sequence (DNA): TGTGCCAGCAGCTTTTCTAGCGGGAGTGGAGAGACCCAGTACTTC. Its translation is CASSFSSGSGETQYF.

The rearrangement links TRBV11-2 to TRBJ2-3, with a possible D match to TRBD2 (5 bases). CDR1 and CDR2 from the germline V gene are SGHAT and FQNNGV. V shed 6 bases and J shed 4 bases, with 17 bases lying between them. The CDR3 length is 15 residues. The CDR3 DNA follows: TGTGCCAGCAGAGATAAGAGCGTGGAGGCAGATACGCAGTATTTT. Translating it yields CASRDKSVEADTQYF. The whole variable domain, remainder taken from reference TRBV11-2 and TRBJ2-3, is EAGVAQSPRYKIIEKRQSVAFWCNPISGHATLYWYQQILGQGPKLLIQFQNNGVVDDSQLPKDRFSAERLKGVDSTLKIQPAKLEDSAVYLCASRDKSVEADTQYFGPGTRLTVL.